Below, one TCR beta chain is given with its context. Its target is unknown. V lost 2 bases, J lost 6 bases, and 10 bases lay in between. The CDR3 runs 13 residues. Germline CDR1 reads ENHRY; CDR2 reads SYGVKD. Sequencing used immunoSEQ multiplex PCR; TCRdb keeps in-frame clones, though not all of them. The sample records over 150,000 clones, around 92% being singletons. The entry originates in a study of T cell responses to AZD1222 COVID-19 vaccine. General study findings and limits: The reported proportion of spike-specific TCRs targeting unmutated variant regions was nearly half. It should be noted that donors were predominantly white British and more often female, and clonal diversity was possibly underestimated.

The clonotype was recovered from an adult in good health. Sequencing was performed on peripheral blood, taken on day 0 of MenACWY control vaccination. The chain combines TRBV10-3 with TRBJ1-2; the D is unclear. The CDR3: CAISEPSSNGYTF. The CDR3, as DNA: TGTGCCATCAGTGAGCCATCCTCAAATGGCTACACCTTC.